This T cell receptor (beta chain) was identified in a study of tumor-infiltrating lymphocytes in primary liver carcinoma. Study context: The tumors, T1-T3 N0M0 lesions, were roughly 4.2 to 11 cm across. Regarding the study as a whole: Tumor top-250-clone fractions significantly exceeded those of blood (p = 0.039).

The germline V gene encodes CDR1 MNHNS and CDR2 SASEGT. This CDR3 has 13 amino acids. Taking about 19-31 mg of unsorted bulk tissue, the authors co-extracted RNA and DNA. Surgical resection treated primary liver carcinoma in the patients. The authors made TCR beta cDNA from roughly 480 ng total RNA with a constant-region primer. Construction of TCR beta libraries relied on three successive nested multiplex PCR rounds employing slightly modified ARM-PCR. Each of the first two PCR rounds ran roughly 9 cycles with TRBV1-TRBV30 forward and C-beta reverse primers. TCRdb reanalysed the multiplex PCR reads using MiXCR and keeps one entry per CDR3 protein. This sample has 150,000 to 200,000 distinct CDR3 sequences, with roughly 80% found just once. For this clonotype: Its antigen is still unknown. The junction and the germline gene differ at one end; a read error may be behind it.

The source material was tumor tissue from primary liver carcinoma. V is TRBV6-1 and J is TRBJ2-2; weak D call: TRBD2 (5 bases). This receptor was obtained from a man aged 40-55 years with primary liver carcinoma and hepatitis B virus infection. This chain's CDR3 is CASSRFLTGVLFF. The CDR3 DNA reads as TGTGCCAGCAGTCGGTTTCTCACCGGGGTGCTGTTTTTT.